This passage covers 11 T cell receptor beta chains from one sample sequenced in a study of T cells in women clearing cervical HPV infection. The repertoire was sequenced with immunoSEQ multiplex PCR; TCRdb's copy has only in-frame clones and lacks some. Its table lists about 48,000 clones. The sequenced sample was blood buffy coat. All receptors come from a woman aged 18 to 75 with a cervical HPV16 infection that either progressed to CIN3+ or cleared (not recorded which).

With respect to this clone: The junction departs from the called germline gene at one end, perhaps through a read error. The CDR3 extends 3 residues past the end of the read, so its final part is completed from the germline J gene. V usage is TRBV18 and J usage is TRBJ2-4; D might be TRBD2 (6 bases). The germline V gene encodes CDR1 KGHSH and CDR2 LQKENI. The CDR3 covers 17 residues. The CDR3 spells CASSLLPSKLAKTIQYF. The DNA read from the CDR3 is TGTGCCAGCTCTCTCCTCCCATCTAAACTAGCCAAAACCATT. The full variable domain, with the rest looked up from reference TRBV18 and TRBJ2-4, is NAGVMQNPRHLVRRRGQEARLRCSPMKGHSHVYWYRQLPEEGLKFMVYLQKENIIDESGMPKERFSAEFPKEGPSILRIQQVVRGDSAAYFCASSLLPSKLAKTIQYFGAGTRLSVL.

With respect to this clone: The observed sequence ends 3 residues before the CDR3 terminus, with the missing tail filled in from the germline J gene. This chain joins TRBV2 and TRBJ1-1, with TRBD1 identical over 7 bases. The germline gives CDR1 SNHLY, CDR2 FYNNEI. V was clipped by 7 bases and J by 0 bases; unmatched bases: 8. The CDR3 has 15 amino acids. The DNA read from the CDR3 is TGTGCCAGCACCAAAGGGGGACAGCTGAACACTGAA. It encodes CASTKGGQLNTE. The whole CDR3 is CASTKGGQLNTEAFF.

On this clone itself: The observed sequence ends 3 residues before the CDR3 terminus, with the missing tail filled in from the germline J gene. The V gene is TRBV2, the J gene TRBJ1-4; D is uncertain. The CDR3 consists of 14 residues. The V end lost 3 bases, the J end lost 5 bases, and 10 bases lay between the germline ends. Germline assignment: CDR1 SNHLY and CDR2 FYNNEI. The CDR3 sequence: CASSDLRPNEKLFF. The CDR3 DNA, read in part, is TGTGCCAGCAGTGACCTGCGCCCCAATGAAAAA. Filled out from reference TRBV2 and TRBJ1-4, the complete variable domain reads EPEVTQTPSHQVTQMGQEVILRCVPISNHLYFYWYRQILGQKVEFLVSFYNNEISEKSEIFDDQFSVERPDGSNFTLKIRSTKLEDSAMYFCASSDLRPNEKLFFGSGTQLSVL.

Turning to this clone: The read finishes 3 residues shy of the CDR3 end, and the germline J gene is used to complete it. The chain combines TRBV6-2 or TRBV6-3 with TRBJ1-1; the D gene is possibly TRBD1 (6 bases). There are 12 residues in the CDR3. Germline V lookup: CDR1 MNHEY, CDR2 SVGEGT. Partial CDR3 DNA: TGTGCCAGCAGTTACCAGGGGACGCGC. Translating gives CASSYQGTR. The CDR3 as a whole reads CASSYQGTRAFF.

As concerns this clone: Coverage ceases 3 residues before the CDR3 finishes, and the germline J gene fills in the end. J is TRBJ2-7 and V is TRBV20-1, with D possibly matching TRBD1 (7 bases). Deletions cut 0 bases from V and 4 bases from J, with 19 bases between. Germline V CDR1 and CDR2: DFQATT, SNEGSKA (reference sequence). The CDR3 is made up of 16 amino acids. The CDR3 bases that were read are TGCAGTGCTAGAGATCAGGGGGGTTGGCAGACTTACGAG. Translated: CSARDQGGWQTYE. The whole CDR3 is CSARDQGGWQTYEQYF.

Worth noting for this clone: The read falls 3 residues short of the CDR3 end, and the missing part is taken from the germline J gene. This chain connects TRBV11-3 to TRBJ2-1; 7 bases match TRBD2. Trimming took 1 base from V and 0 from J; bases not matched to a gene: 0. The CDR3 runs to 15 residues. The V gene's germline CDR1 is SGHNT and CDR2 YENEEA. Incomplete CDR3 DNA: TGTGCCAGCAGCTTAGGCGGGGGCTCCTACAATGAG. The encoded protein is CASSLGGGSYNE. The entire CDR3 is CASSLGGGSYNEQFF.

Partial CDR3 DNA: TGTGCCAGCATGGCAGGTGGCATT. Its protein is CASMAGGI. The CDR3 in its entirety is CASMAGGIQYF. V usage is TRBV28 and J usage is TRBJ2-4; unclear D gene. The read ends 3 residues before the CDR3 terminus; that terminus is restored from the germline J gene. This CDR3 region has 11 residues. CDR1 and CDR2 (germline): MDHEN, SYDVKM. The V end was cut by 7 bases, the J end by 9 bases, with 10 bases between.

With respect to this clone: Sequencing ends 3 residues short of the CDR3 end; the germline J gene provides the rest. J is TRBJ1-1 and V is TRBV6-2 or TRBV6-3; 10 nucleotides match TRBD1. Germline CDR1 and CDR2: MNHEY and SVGEGT. CDR3 size: 14 residues. Partial CDR3 DNA: TGTGCCAGCAGTTCACCCCGGGACAGGGGTTTT. Amino acids: CASSSPRDRGF. The CDR3, in full, reads CASSSPRDRGFAFF.

CDR3 residues: CASSEDRAGNTEAFF. The sequenced CDR3 bases are TGTGCCAGCAGTGAAGACAGGGCGGGGAACACTGAA. The chain recombines TRBV6-1 with TRBJ1-1, with a possible D match to TRBD1 (6 bases). The read ends 3 residues before the CDR3 terminus; that terminus is restored from the germline J gene. Per the germline V gene, CDR1 is MNHNS and CDR2 is SASEGT. V lost 1 base, J lost 1 base, and 10 bases lay in between. This CDR3 is built from 15 residues.

As regards this clone: The CDR3 extends 3 residues past the end of the read, so its final part is completed from the germline J gene. The chain has TRBV11-2 and TRBJ2-5, with D maybe TRBD1 (5 bases). The V end was cut by 6 bases, the J end by 5 bases, with 13 bases between. The germline V gene has CDR1 SGHAT and CDR2 FQNNGV. CDR3 size: 13 residues. The CDR3 sequence is CASRLGPDETQYF. CDR3 bases read: TGTGCCAGCAGATTGGGGCCCGATGAGACC.

In regard to this clone: The read is 3 residues too short to cover the CDR3 end, so that end is filled in from the germline J gene. The chain is built from TRBV28 and TRBJ2-1; D perhaps matches TRBD2 (6 bases). V gave up 7 bases and J gave up 4 bases, with 17 bases separating them. CDR1 and CDR2 from the germline V gene are MDHEN and SYDVKM. CDR3 length equals 15 residues. Incomplete CDR3 DNA: TGTGCCAGCATAAAGGGACTCCAGCGGTACAATGAG. The encoded protein is CASIKGLQRYNE. The entire CDR3 protein is CASIKGLQRYNEQFF.